The present T cell receptor (beta chain) was sequenced within a study of blood T cells in healthy people across ages. Study information: With template switching, about one barcoded beta molecule was captured per two T cells. General study results and limits: In long-lived donors, naive CD4+ cell counts and diversity exceeded those of aged donors. Naive and antigen-experienced cells were not separated, limiting conclusive comparison.

On this clonotype: Its specificity is not known.

Alongside a J-beta primer mix, a sample-barcoded 5' primer served in a second PCR lasting roughly 6 to 11 cycles. Each cDNA molecule was tagged by a template-switch adaptor that had 12 random nucleotides. TCRdb independently ran MiXCR on the 5' RACE reads; one entry per CDR3 protein. The profile shows nearly 800,000 distinct CDR3 sequences, roughly 56% of them singletons. The CDR3 covers 15 residues. The V segment lost 1 base and the J segment 0 bases; nucleotides outside the gene matches: 2. The germline V gene encodes CDR1 DFQATT and CDR2 SNEGSKA (reference sequence). The rearrangement links TRBV20-1 to TRBJ1-2; 10 nucleotides match TRBD1. This sequence was found in a man in his forties or fifties in good health. The sequenced sample was blood. The CDR3 loop reads CSARVGTGANYGYTF. DNA of the CDR3: TGCAGTGCTAGAGTCGGGACAGGGGCTAACTATGGCTACACCTTC.